The rows below give T cell receptor beta chains drawn from one sample of a study of blood T cell repertoires in COVID-19. The method was immunoSEQ multiplex PCR; TCRdb's version includes in-frame clones alone and lacks a portion of them. The table includes tens of thousands of clones, about three quarters detected once. The sequenced material came from peripheral blood. All receptors come from a man between 65 and 85 years old with active or convalescent COVID-19. The CDR3 runs from the conserved cysteine through the conserved F or W. Each record gives: CDR3 length, V gene, D gene, J gene, clone size, CDR3 DNA, CDR3 protein. The D gene is left open where the match is weak. Clone size appears in some rows only: once, few, many, or a class for an expanded clone.

CDR3 length: 15
V gene: TRBV21-1
D gene: .
J gene: TRBJ1-1
clone size: .
CDR3 DNA: TGTGCCAGCAGCGAGGGGGACAGGGGGAACACTGAAGCTTTCTTT
CDR3 protein: CASSEGDRGNTEAFF

CDR3 length: 16
V gene: TRBV6-6
D gene: .
J gene: TRBJ1-6
clone size: .
CDR3 DNA: TGTGCCAGCAGGAATGGGCAGGGTACCTATAATTCACCCCTCCACTTT
CDR3 protein: CASRNGQGTYNSPLHF

CDR3 length: 14
V gene: TRBV4-2
D gene: .
J gene: TRBJ2-1
clone size: few
CDR3 DNA: TGTGCCAGCAGCCCCCACCGACAGGACAATGAGCAGTTCTTC
CDR3 protein: CASSPHRQDNEQFF

CDR3 length: 12
V gene: TRBV11-3
D gene: TRBD1
J gene: TRBJ2-7
clone size: .
CDR3 DNA: TGTGCCAGCAGAGCACAGGGGTACGAGCAGTACTTC
CDR3 protein: CASRAQGYEQYF

CDR3 length: 14
V gene: TRBV10-1
D gene: .
J gene: TRBJ1-6
clone size: .
CDR3 DNA: TGCGCCAGCAGTGACTGTGAGTATAATTCACCCCTCCACTTT
CDR3 protein: CASSDCEYNSPLHF

CDR3 length: 15
V gene: TRBV5-6
D gene: TRBD1
J gene: TRBJ1-5
clone size: .
CDR3 DNA: TGTGCCAGCAGCTTAAGACAGGGCACCAGTCAGCCCCAGCATTTT
CDR3 protein: CASSLRQGTSQPQHF

CDR3 length: 14
V gene: TRBV10-3
D gene: .
J gene: TRBJ1-2
clone size: .
CDR3 DNA: TGTGCCACAAACCCCGCAGGGGTTGCATATGGCTACACCTTC
CDR3 protein: CATNPAGVAYGYTF

CDR3 length: 17
V gene: TRBV7-2
D gene: TRBD1
J gene: TRBJ2-2
clone size: .
CDR3 DNA: TGTGCCAGCAGCTCACCCTCCCGGGACAGCCTCTTCGGGGAGCTGTTTTTT
CDR3 protein: CASSSPSRDSLFGELFF

CDR3 length: 14
V gene: TRBV5-1
D gene: .
J gene: TRBJ2-4
clone size: .
CDR3 DNA: TGCGCCAGCAGCTTGGGGCAGACCAAAAACATTCAGTACTTC
CDR3 protein: CASSLGQTKNIQYF

CDR3 length: 15
V gene: TRBV5-5
D gene: .
J gene: TRBJ1-4
clone size: few
CDR3 DNA: TGTGCCAGCAGCGGCGGGGGATCAACTAATGAAAAACTGTTTTTT
CDR3 protein: CASSGGGSTNEKLFF

CDR3 length: 15
V gene: TRBV2
D gene: .
J gene: TRBJ2-7
clone size: .
CDR3 DNA: TGTGCCAGCAGTATGGGGCTGGCGGAGGGTTACGAGCAGTACTTC
CDR3 protein: CASSMGLAEGYEQYF

CDR3 length: 13
V gene: TRBV18
D gene: .
J gene: TRBJ2-7
clone size: few
CDR3 DNA: TGTGCCAGCTCACCGTCTTTCCTATACGAGCAGTACTTC
CDR3 protein: CASSPSFLYEQYF

CDR3 length: 15
V gene: TRBV12-5
D gene: TRBD2
J gene: TRBJ2-2
clone size: .
CDR3 DNA: TGTGCTAATTCCCTTTGGGGAGGGGTCACCGGGGAGCTGTTTTTT
CDR3 protein: CANSLWGGVTGELFF

CDR3 length: 14
V gene: TRBV6-5
D gene: .
J gene: TRBJ2-7
clone size: .
CDR3 DNA: TGTGCCAGCAGTTACTCGTACAGCTCTTACGAGCAGTACTTC
CDR3 protein: CASSYSYSSYEQYF

CDR3 length: 15
V gene: TRBV4-1
D gene: TRBD1
J gene: TRBJ1-2
clone size: .
CDR3 DNA: TGCGCCAGCAGCCAAAACCTCGCAGGGGGGTATGGCTACACCTTC
CDR3 protein: CASSQNLAGGYGYTF

CDR3 length: 15
V gene: TRBV11-3
D gene: TRBD2
J gene: TRBJ2-1
clone size: few
CDR3 DNA: TGTGCCAGCAGCACCGGGACTAGCGCTTGGAATGAGCAGTTCTTC
CDR3 protein: CASSTGTSAWNEQFF

CDR3 length: 13
V gene: TRBV30
D gene: .
J gene: TRBJ1-4
clone size: .
CDR3 DNA: TGTGCCTGGAGTGTACGAGTCGGTGAAAAACTGTTTTTT
CDR3 protein: CAWSVRVGEKLFF

CDR3 length: 14
V gene: TRBV3-1/TRBV3-2
D gene: .
J gene: TRBJ2-2
clone size: .
CDR3 DNA: TGTGCCAGCAGCCGGGGGGGCCCGGCCGGGGAGCTGTTTTTT
CDR3 protein: CASSRGGPAGELFF

CDR3 length: 14
V gene: TRBV18
D gene: .
J gene: TRBJ1-5
clone size: .
CDR3 DNA: TGTGCCAGTTCCGGACAGAATGAGAATCAGCCCCAGCATTTT
CDR3 protein: CASSGQNENQPQHF

CDR3 length: 15
V gene: TRBV5-6
D gene: .
J gene: TRBJ1-2
clone size: .
CDR3 DNA: TGTGCCAGCACCACTGGGGGGAGGCCTAACTATGGCTACACCTTC
CDR3 protein: CASTTGGRPNYGYTF